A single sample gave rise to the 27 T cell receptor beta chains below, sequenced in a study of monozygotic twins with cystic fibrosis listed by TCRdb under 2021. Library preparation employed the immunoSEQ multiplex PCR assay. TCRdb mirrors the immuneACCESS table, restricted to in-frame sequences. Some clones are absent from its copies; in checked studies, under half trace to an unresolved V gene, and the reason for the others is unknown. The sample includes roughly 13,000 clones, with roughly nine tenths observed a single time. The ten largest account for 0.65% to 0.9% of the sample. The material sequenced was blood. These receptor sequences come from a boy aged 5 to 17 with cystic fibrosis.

The CDR3: CASSGGYGVGHNEQFF. The CDR3 region has the DNA TGTGCCAGCAGTGGGGGTTACGGGGTAGGGCACAATGAGCAGTTCTTC. The gene calls are TRBV25-1 and TRBJ2-1; a weak D match, TRBD2 (5 bases). Germline CDR1 and CDR2: MGHDK and SYGVNS. CDR3 length: 16 amino acids. Trimming removed 4 bases from V and 5 bases from J, with 18 bases in between.

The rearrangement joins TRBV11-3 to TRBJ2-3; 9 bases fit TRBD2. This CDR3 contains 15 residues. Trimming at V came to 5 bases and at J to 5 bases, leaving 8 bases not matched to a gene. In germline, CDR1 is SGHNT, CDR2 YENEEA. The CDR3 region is CASSLGGGARDTQYF. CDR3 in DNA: TGTGCCAGCAGCCTAGGCGGGGGGGCCCGAGATACGCAGTATTTT.

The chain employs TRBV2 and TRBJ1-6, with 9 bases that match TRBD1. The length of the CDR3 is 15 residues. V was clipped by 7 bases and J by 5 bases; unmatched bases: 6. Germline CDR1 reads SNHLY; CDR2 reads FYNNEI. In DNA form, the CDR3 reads TGTGCCAGCAAAGGGACAGGGAACGATAATTCACCCCTCCACTTT. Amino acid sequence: CASKGTGNDNSPLHF.

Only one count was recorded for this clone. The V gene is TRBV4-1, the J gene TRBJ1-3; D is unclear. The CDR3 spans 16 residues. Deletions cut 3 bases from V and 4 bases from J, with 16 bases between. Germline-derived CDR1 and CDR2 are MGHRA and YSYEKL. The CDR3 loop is CASSHPDSSGGNTIYF. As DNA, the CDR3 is TGCGCCAGCAGCCATCCTGATTCTTCGGGCGGAAACACCATATATTTT.

The CDR3 nucleotides read TGTGCCAGCAGCCTCGGGGGGTATCGGACTGAAGCTTTCTTT. Translated, it gives CASSLGGYRTEAFF. The V call is TRBV7-9, the J call TRBJ1-1; the D gene is possibly TRBD1 (5 bases). The CDR3 contains 14 residues. V was shortened by 5 bases and J by 5 bases, with 15 bases between the two germline ends. From germline, CDR1 is SEHNR and CDR2 FQNEAQ (reference sequence).

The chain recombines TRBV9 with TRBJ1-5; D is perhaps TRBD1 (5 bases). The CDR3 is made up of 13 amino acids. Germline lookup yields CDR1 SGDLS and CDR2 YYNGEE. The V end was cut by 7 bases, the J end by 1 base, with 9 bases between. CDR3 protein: CASGGDSNQPQHF. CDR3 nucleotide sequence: TGTGCCAGCGGAGGGGACAGCAATCAGCCCCAGCATTTT. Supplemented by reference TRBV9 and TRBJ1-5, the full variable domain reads DSGVTQTPKHLITATGQRVTLRCSPRSGDLSVYWYQQSLDQGLQFLIQYYNGEERAKGNILERFSAQQFPDLHSELNLSSLELGDSALYFCASGGDSNQPQHFGDGTRLSIL.

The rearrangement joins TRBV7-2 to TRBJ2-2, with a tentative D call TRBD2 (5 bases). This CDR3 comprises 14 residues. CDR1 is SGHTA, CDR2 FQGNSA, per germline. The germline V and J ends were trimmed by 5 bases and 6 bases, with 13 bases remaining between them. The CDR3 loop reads CASSPRAGSGELFF. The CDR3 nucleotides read TGTGCCAGCAGCCCACGTGCGGGTTCCGGGGAGCTGTTTTTT.

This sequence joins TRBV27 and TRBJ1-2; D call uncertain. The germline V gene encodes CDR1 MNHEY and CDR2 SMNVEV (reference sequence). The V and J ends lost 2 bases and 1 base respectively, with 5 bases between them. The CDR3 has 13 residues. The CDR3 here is CASSLTFNYGYTF. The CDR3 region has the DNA TGTGCCAGCAGTTTAACTTTTAACTATGGCTACACCTTC.

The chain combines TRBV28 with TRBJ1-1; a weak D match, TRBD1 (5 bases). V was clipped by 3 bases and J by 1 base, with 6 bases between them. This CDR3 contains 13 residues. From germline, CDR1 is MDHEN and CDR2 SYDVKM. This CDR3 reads CASSFTGNTEAFF. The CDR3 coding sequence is TGTGCCAGCAGTTTCACAGGGAACACTGAAGCTTTCTTT.

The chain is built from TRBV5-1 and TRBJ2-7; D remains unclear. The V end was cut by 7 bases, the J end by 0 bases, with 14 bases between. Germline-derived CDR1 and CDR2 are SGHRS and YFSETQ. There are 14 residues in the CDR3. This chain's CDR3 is CASQVVFGSYEQYF. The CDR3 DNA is TGCGCCAGCCAAGTAGTTTTCGGCTCCTACGAGCAGTACTTC.

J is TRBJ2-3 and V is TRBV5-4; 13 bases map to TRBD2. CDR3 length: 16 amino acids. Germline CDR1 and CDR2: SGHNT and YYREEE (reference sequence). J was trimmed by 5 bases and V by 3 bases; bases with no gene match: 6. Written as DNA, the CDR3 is TGTGCCAGCAGCTCCGGACTAGCGGGGGTGGGAGATACGCAGTATTTT. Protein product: CASSSGLAGVGDTQYF.

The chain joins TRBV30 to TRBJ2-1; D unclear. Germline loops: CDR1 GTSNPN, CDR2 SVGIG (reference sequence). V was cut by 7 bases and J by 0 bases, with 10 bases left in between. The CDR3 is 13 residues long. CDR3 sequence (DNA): TGTGCCTTTATCGAGAGCTCCTACAATGAGCAGTTCTTC. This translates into CAFIESSYNEQFF. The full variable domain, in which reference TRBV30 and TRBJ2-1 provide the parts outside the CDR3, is SQTIHQWPATLVQPVGSPLSLECTVEGTSNPNLYWYRQAAGRGLQLLFYSVGIGQISSEVPQNLSASRPQDRQFILSSKKLLLSDSGFYLCAFIESSYNEQFFGPGTRLTVL.

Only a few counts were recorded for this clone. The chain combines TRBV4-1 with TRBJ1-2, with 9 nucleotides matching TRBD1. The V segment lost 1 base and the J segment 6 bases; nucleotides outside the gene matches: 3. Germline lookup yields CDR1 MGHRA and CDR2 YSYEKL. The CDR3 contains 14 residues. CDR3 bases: TGCGCCAGCAGCCAAGTCGGGACAGGGAATGGCTACACCTTC. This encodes CASSQVGTGNGYTF.

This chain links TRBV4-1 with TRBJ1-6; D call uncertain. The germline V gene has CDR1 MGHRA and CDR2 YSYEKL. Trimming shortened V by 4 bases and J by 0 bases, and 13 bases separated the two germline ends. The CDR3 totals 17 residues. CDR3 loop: CASSPSGLSSYNSPLHF. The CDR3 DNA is TGCGCCAGCAGCCCCTCGGGCCTGAGCTCCTATAATTCACCCCTCCACTTT.

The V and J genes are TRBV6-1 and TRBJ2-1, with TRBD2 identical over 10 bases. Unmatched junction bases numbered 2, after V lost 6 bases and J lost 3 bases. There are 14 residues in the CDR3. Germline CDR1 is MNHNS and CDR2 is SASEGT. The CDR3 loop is CASRRTSGYNEQFF. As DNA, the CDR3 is TGTGCCAGCAGAAGGACTAGCGGCTACAATGAGCAGTTCTTC.

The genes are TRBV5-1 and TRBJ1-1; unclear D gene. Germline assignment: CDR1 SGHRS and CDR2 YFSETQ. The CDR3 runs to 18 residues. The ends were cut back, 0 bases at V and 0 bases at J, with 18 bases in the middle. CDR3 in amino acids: CASSLGSYGVVMNTEAFF. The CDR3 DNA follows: TGCGCCAGCAGCTTGGGCAGCTATGGCGTGGTGATGAACACTGAAGCTTTCTTT.

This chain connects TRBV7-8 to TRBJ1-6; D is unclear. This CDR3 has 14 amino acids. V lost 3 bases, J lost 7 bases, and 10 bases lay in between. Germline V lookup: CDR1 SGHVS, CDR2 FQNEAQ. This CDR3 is CASSFHHSNSPLHF. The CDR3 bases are TGTGCCAGCAGCTTTCACCATTCAAATTCACCCCTCCACTTT.

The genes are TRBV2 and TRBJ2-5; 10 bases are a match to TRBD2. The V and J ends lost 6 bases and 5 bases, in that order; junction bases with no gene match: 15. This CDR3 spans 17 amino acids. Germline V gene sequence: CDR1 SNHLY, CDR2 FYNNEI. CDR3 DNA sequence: TGTGCCAGCAGCAAGCTAGCGGGGGTGGCTCGCTCGGAGACCCAGTACTTC. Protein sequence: CASSKLAGVARSETQYF.

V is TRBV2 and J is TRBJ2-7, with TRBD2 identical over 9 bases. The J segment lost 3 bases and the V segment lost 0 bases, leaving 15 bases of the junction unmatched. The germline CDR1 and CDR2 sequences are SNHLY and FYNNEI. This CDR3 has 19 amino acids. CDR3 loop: CASSEALSSSGGIFYEQYF. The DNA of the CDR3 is TGTGCCAGCAGTGAAGCTTTATCGAGTAGCGGGGGTATTTTCTACGAGCAGTACTTC.

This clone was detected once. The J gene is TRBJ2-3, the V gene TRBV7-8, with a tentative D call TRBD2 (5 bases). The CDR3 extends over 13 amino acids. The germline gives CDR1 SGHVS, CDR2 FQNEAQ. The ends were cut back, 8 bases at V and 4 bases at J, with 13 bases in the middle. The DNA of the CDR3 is TGTGCCAGCGAGGCTAGCTTCGCAGATACGCAGTATTTT. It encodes CASEASFADTQYF. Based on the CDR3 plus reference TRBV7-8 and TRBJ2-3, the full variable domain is GAGVSQSPRYKVAKRGQDVALRCDPISGHVSLFWYQQALGQGPEFLTYFQNEAQLDKSGLPSDRFFAERPEGSVSTLKIQRTQQEDSAVYLCASEASFADTQYFGPGTRLTVL.

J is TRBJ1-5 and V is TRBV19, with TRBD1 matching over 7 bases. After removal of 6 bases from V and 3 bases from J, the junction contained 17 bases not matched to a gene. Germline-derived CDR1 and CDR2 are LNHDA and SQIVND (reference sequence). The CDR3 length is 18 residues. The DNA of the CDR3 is TGTGCCAGTAGCCACGGGACAGAACGGGGTTGGGACAATCAGCCCCAGCATTTT. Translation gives CASSHGTERGWDNQPQHF.

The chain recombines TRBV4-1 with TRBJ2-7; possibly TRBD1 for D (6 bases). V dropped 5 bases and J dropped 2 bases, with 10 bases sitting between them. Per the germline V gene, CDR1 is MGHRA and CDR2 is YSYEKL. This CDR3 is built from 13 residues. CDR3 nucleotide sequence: TGCGCCAGCAGCTCGACAGGACCCTACGAGCAGTACTTC. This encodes CASSSTGPYEQYF.

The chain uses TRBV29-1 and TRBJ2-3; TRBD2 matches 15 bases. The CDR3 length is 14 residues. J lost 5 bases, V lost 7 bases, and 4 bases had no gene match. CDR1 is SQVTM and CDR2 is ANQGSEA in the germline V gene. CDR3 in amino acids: CSAGLAGGIDTQYF. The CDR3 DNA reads TGCAGCGCCGGACTAGCGGGAGGGATAGATACGCAGTATTTT.

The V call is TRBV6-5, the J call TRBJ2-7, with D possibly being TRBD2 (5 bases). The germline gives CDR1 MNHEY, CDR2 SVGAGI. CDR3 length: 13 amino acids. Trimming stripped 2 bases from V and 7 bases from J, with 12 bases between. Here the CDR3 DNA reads TGTGCCAGCAGTTACCCAAGATCGGGGGAGCAGTACTTC. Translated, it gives CASSYPRSGEQYF.

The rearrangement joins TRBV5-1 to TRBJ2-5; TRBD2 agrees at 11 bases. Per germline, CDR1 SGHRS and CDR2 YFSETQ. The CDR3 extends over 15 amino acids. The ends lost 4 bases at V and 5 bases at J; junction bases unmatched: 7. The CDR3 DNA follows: TGCGCCAGCAGCATTAGCGGGGGGGCGGAGGAGACCCAGTACTTC. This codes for CASSISGGAEETQYF.

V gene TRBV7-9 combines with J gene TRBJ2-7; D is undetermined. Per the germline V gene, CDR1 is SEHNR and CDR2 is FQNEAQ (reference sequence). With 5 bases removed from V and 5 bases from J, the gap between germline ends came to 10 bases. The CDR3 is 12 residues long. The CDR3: CASSLWSHEQYF. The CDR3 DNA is TGTGCCAGCAGCCTCTGGTCTCACGAGCAGTACTTC.

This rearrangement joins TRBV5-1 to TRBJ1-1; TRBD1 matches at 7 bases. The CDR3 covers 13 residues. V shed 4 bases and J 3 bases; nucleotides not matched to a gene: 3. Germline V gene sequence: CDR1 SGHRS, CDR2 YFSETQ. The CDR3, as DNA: TGCGCCAGCAGCCCGACAGGGTACACTGAAGCTTTCTTT. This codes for CASSPTGYTEAFF. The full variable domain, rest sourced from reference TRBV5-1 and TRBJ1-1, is KAGVTQTPRYLIKTRGQQVTLSCSPISGHRSVSWYQQTPGQGLQFLFEYFSETQRNKGNFPGRFSGRQFSNSRSEMNVSTLELGDSALYLCASSPTGYTEAFFGQGTRLTVV.